This is a list of T cell receptor beta chains from one sample in a study of blood T cell repertoires in COVID-19. Profiling relied on immunoSEQ multiplex PCR, and the TCRdb table lists in-frame clones only, not all of them. The sample has 200,000 to 250,000 clones; 80% to 90% are singletons. Sequencing was performed on peripheral blood. The receptors come from a man aged 40-49 years with acute or convalescent COVID-19. CDR3s leave out the opening cysteine and the closing phenylalanine or tryptophan.

V gene	J gene	CDR3 protein
TRBV7-8	TRBJ1-1	ASSLAGTAWNTEAF
TRBV30	TRBJ1-1	AWSPGMTEAF
TRBV6-2/TRBV6-3	TRBJ1-4	ASSSLENEKLF
TRBV7-2	TRBJ1-2	ASSLNWGTGQTNYGYT
TRBV7-3	TRBJ2-7	ASSPRSEQY
TRBV9	TRBJ2-1	ASSSGTSGGNEQF
TRBV11-3	TRBJ1-2	ASSLVPWDNNYGYT
TRBV5-4	TRBJ1-1	ASSLDSSSAF
TRBV5-1	TRBJ1-1	ASSDPGVNPEAF
TRBV2	TRBJ2-3	ASSADRAGVDTQY
TRBV4-2	TRBJ2-7	ASSRGTSGAYEQY
TRBV10-3	TRBJ1-1	AIMPTGGSEAF
TRBV9	TRBJ2-2	ASSPLVGLGTGELF
TRBV4-2	TRBJ1-1	ASSQLQGTEAF
TRBV2	TRBJ2-3	ASRNSGGTDTQY
TRBV18	TRBJ1-1	ASSPPGTGSTEAF
TRBV14	TRBJ1-4	ASSQGQGAREKLF
TRBV14	TRBJ1-2	ASSQVSGRGYGYT
TRBV5-5	TRBJ1-1	ASSFQNTEAF
TRBV7-3	TRBJ1-2	ASSLSPNSRGRHYGYT
TRBV6-5	TRBJ1-2	ASSPSGGGYT
TRBV6-2/TRBV6-3	TRBJ1-5	ASSTMRADLYSNQPQH
TRBV6-2/TRBV6-3	TRBJ2-7	ASSQHKTGSGTYEQY
TRBV23-1	TRBJ1-1	ASSQGIRNTEAF
TRBV12-3/TRBV12-4	TRBJ1-5	ASSYSSNQPQH
TRBV7-2	TRBJ1-2	ASRLGGANYGYT
TRBV27	TRBJ2-1	ACATDLYTSEQF
TRBV19	TRBJ2-1	ASSRGGGAYNEQF
TRBV18	TRBJ2-3	ASSFSGGGTDTQY
TRBV6-2/TRBV6-3	TRBJ2-5	ASSYESGVYQETQY
TRBV4-1	TRBJ2-4	ASSQDQGNIQY
TRBV28	TRBJ1-1	ASSLAGAEAF
TRBV3-1/TRBV3-2	TRBJ1-4	ASSHRDEKLF
TRBV7-3	TRBJ1-6	ASSFDSSDSPLH
TRBV5-1	TRBJ2-7	ASSTDSYEQY
TRBV4-1	TRBJ1-2	ASSHAGINYGYT
TRBV4-2	TRBJ2-7	ASSQNLGGGDFSYEQY
TRBV7-2	TRBJ1-1	ASSFLEGTEAF
TRBV5-1	TRBJ2-5	ASSFRLAGGQETQY
TRBV3-1/TRBV3-2	TRBJ2-5	ASRLTGEETQY
TRBV7-8	TRBJ1-2	ASSGPLYGYT